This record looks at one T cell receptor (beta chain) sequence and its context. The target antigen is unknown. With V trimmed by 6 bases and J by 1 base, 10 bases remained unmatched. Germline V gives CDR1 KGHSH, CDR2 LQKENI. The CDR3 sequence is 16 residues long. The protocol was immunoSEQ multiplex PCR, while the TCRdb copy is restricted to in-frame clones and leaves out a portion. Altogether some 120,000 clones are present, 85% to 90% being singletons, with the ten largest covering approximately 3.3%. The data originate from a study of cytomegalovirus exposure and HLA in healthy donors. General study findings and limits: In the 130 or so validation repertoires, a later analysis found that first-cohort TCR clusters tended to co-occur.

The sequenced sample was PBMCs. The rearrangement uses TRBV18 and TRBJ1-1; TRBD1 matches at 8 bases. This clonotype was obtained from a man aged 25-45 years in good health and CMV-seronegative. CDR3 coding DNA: TGTGCCAGCTCGCCCTTTCCGGGACAGGCGAACACTGAAGCTTTCTTT. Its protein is CASSPFPGQANTEAFF.